This T cell receptor beta chain stems from a study of vaccination and CD4 T cells after COVID-19 (dated by TCRdb to 2022 to 2024). Some background on the complete study: The convalescent cohort included six males and four females, with two Hispanic individuals, seven Caucasians, two Asians and one multiracial person. An earlier paper using these donors assessed, at the TCR clonotype level, memory CD4+ T cell crossreactivity between SARS-CoV-2 and common cold coronavirus spike proteins. Participants received two doses of either the Pfizer-BioNTech BNT162b2 vaccine (n=8) or the Moderna mRNA-1273 vaccine (n=2). For stimulating the cultures, overlapping spike peptide pools were used, derived from SARS-CoV-2 as well as from the common cold coronaviruses HCoV-NL63, HCoV-OC43 and HCoV-229E. Control cultures received a CEFX viral epitope pool as the positive control, an HIV-1 Nef peptide pool as the negative control, or no peptide. Post-vaccine blood samples were obtained a median of about 72 days after the second vaccine dose, with a range of about 14 to 241 days. In ten to eleven COVID-19 convalescent patients and a handful of infection-naive healthy vaccine recipients, researchers compared the spike-specific CD4+ TCR repertoire from before mRNA vaccination with the repertoire from after. Post-COVID blood samples from convalescent patients were collected a median of about 100 days after diagnosis, with a range of 35 to 161 days.

What this sample's treatment or condition label stands for: 10-day PBMC culture with coronavirus spike peptide pools or control peptides (ViraFEST assay). CD4+ T cells from unexposed donors were collected before the COVID-19 pandemic (2011-2018). The study used the ViraFEST assay, which expanded antigen-specific T cells with peptide pools and then identified expanded clonotypes by TCR sequencing. PBMCs were cultured at a few million per well in IMDM supplemented with roughly 5.2% human AB serum and about 9.5 IU/ml IL-2, with roughly 10 ug/ml peptide pools added. On days 3 and 7, half of the culture medium was replaced with fresh IL-2-containing medium. Once the cells had been in culture for around nine days, the EasySep CD4+ T cell isolation kit was used to isolate CD4+ T cells by negative selection. Unexposed donor CD4+ T cells were tested for reactivity to SARS-CoV-2 S and N and four common cold coronavirus spike pools, as cell number allowed. PBMCs were separated from whole blood using Ficoll-Paque Plus gradient centrifugation and then either used fresh or cryopreserved at -140C. In general, triplicate wells were set up for every culture condition. Leukapheresis product for the unexposed donors was bought commercially.

The junction shows trimming of 5 bases on V and 3 bases on J, plus 17 bases between the germline ends. Taken from cysteine to phenylalanine, the CDR3 has 15 residues. Kept here is only the CDR3 DNA, which spans 45 bases and is read in frame from base 1. CDR1 and CDR2 are drawn from the germline V gene: SGHTS, YDEGEE. Findings and caveats that apply to the study as a whole: Among convalescent patients, a median roughly 90% of the SARS-CoV-2-reactive clones seen after vaccination appeared only after vaccination, which suggests priming specific to the vaccine. The study included relatively few convalescent patients and did not analyze early timepoints after natural infection. The median count of SARS-CoV-2-reactive clonotypes went up from 21 after infection to around 38 after vaccination, although the change was not significant. In convalescent patients, nearly all vaccine-specific clones (304 of 307) were found to be mono-reactive for SARS-CoV-2 spike rather than cross-reactive with common cold coronaviruses.

A remark on this clonotype: It lacks a known antigen. There are no base qualities to consult, and no much larger clone falls within one base.

Libraries were built with PCR. DNA from cultured CD4+ T cells underwent TCR sequencing with the Oncomine TCR Beta short-read assay at the Johns Hopkins FTIC core. The QIAamp micro DNA kit was used to extract genomic DNA from the cultured CD4+ T cells. Oncomine TCR Beta libraries from cultured CD4+ T cells were pooled using unique dual indexes and sequenced on an Illumina iSeq 100. The original pipeline was this. Non-productive sequences were removed, and CDR3s not starting with C, not ending with F or W, or shorter than 7 amino acids were discarded. The MANAFEST web application identified antigen-specific clonotypes by comparing peptide-stimulated wells against reference wells and other culture wells. Positive clones required FDR below 0.05, an odds ratio above 5, and productive frequency above 0.1% in at least two of three replicate wells. Cross-reactive clonotypes were defined as significantly expanded in both SARS-CoV-2 spike wells and at least one common cold coronavirus spike condition. Using R version 3.6.1, CDR3 homology was evaluated through Levenshtein distances (stringdist) along with unrooted phylogenetic trees (ape). In TCRdb, the public reads were trimmed at Q25 with fastp and aligned with MiXCR, with productive beta chains retained. When rows share a CDR3 protein, they turn into one entry using the most common DNA and genes. The V and J calls follow TCRdb's processing rather than the paper's. The sample includes approximately 6,700 distinct CDR3 sequences, with under 45% observed a single time. The ten largest clonotypes hold less than 25% of the sample.

The chain is made from TRBV5-8 and TRBJ1-1; the D gene is perhaps TRBD1, on 6 matching bases. Sequenced: CD4+ T cells from blood, cultured in vitro. This clonotype was obtained from a human donor in good health. CDR3 reads: CASRLRGHPDTEAFF. The DNA sequence is as follows: TGTGCCAGCAGACTCCGGGGACATCCAGACACTGAAGCTTTCTTT.